What follows are 29 T cell receptor beta chains derived from one specimen sequenced in a study of PD-L1 blockade in urothelial cancer. Libraries were prepared by immunoSEQ multiplex PCR; TCRdb keeps only in-frame clonotypes and omits some of them. The sample includes around 100,000 clones, roughly 84% seen only once; the top ten take roughly 2%. Specified time point: pretreatment peripheral blood. Source: PBMCs, taken around atezolizumab (anti-PD-L1) treatment. These receptor sequences come from a man aged 60-69 years with urothelial cancer.

This clone was counted a few times. The V gene is TRBV6-4, the J gene TRBJ2-1, with TRBD1 matching over 12 bases. V shed 3 bases and J 5 bases; nucleotides not matched to a gene: 11. The CDR3 spans 18 residues. Germline V CDR1 and CDR2: MRHNA, SNTAGT. CDR3 in DNA: TGTGCCAGCAGTGAACAAATTCCGGGACAGGGGGCTCACAATGAGCAGTTCTTC. This translates into CASSEQIPGQGAHNEQFF.

This chain joins TRBV11-2 and TRBJ2-7; 8 bases align to TRBD2. The ends lost 5 bases at V and 5 bases at J; junction bases unmatched: 20. This CDR3 has 18 amino acids. In germline, CDR1 is SGHAT, CDR2 FQNNGV. CDR3 protein: CASSQRRAGHLGGDEQYF. The CDR3 bases are TGTGCCAGCAGCCAAAGACGGGCAGGCCACCTCGGGGGGGACGAGCAGTACTTC. Using reference TRBV11-2 and TRBJ2-7 for the parts outside the CDR3, the full variable domain is EAGVAQSPRYKIIEKRQSVAFWCNPISGHATLYWYQQILGQGPKLLIQFQNNGVVDDSQLPKDRFSAERLKGVDSTLKIQPAKLEDSAVYLCASSQRRAGHLGGDEQYFGPGTRLTVT.

CDR3 amino acids: CASSLGGMSSEKLFF. CDR3 in DNA: TGTGCCAGCAGCTTAGGAGGGATGAGCAGTGAAAAACTGTTTTTT. The chain combines TRBV7-9 with TRBJ1-4; D is ambiguous. V lost 1 base to trimming and J lost 7 bases, with 13 bases between them. Germline values: CDR1 SEHNR, CDR2 FQNEAQ (reference sequence). This CDR3 spans 15 amino acids.

The genes are TRBV5-8 and TRBJ1-2; no clear D. Deletions cut 3 bases from V and 5 bases from J, with 2 bases between. The CDR3 is 10 residues long. Germline V gives CDR1 SGHTS, CDR2 YDEGEE. The CDR3 loop is CASSSYGYTF. The CDR3 nucleotides read TGTGCCAGCAGCTCGTATGGCTACACCTTC.

The chain links TRBV7-8 to TRBJ2-5, with TRBD1 identical over 12 bases. With V trimmed by 5 bases and J by 4 bases, 5 bases remained unmatched. The germline V gene has CDR1 SGHVS and CDR2 FQNEAQ. CDR3 size: 15 residues. The CDR3 region is CASSPRDRGPETQYF. CDR3 sequence (DNA): TGTGCCAGCAGCCCAAGGGACAGGGGGCCAGAGACCCAGTACTTC.

The chain combines TRBV7-3 with TRBJ2-1, with 9 bases aligning to TRBD2. The CDR3 spans 15 residues. The V gene's germline CDR1 is SGHTA and CDR2 FQGTGA. The junction had 3 bases not matched to a gene; V was cut back by 2 bases and J by 4 bases. The CDR3, as DNA: TGTGCCAGCAGCTTATCGGCGGGAGGGTACAATGAGCAGTTCTTC. Protein product: CASSLSAGGYNEQFF.

The chain employs TRBV28 and TRBJ1-4; D gene unclear. The CDR3 totals 14 residues. The germline CDR1 and CDR2 sequences are MDHEN and SYDVKM. Trimming cost V 6 bases and J 3 bases, with 11 bases left between them. The CDR3 loop reads CASRSMAPNEKLFF. CDR3 bases: TGTGCCAGCAGGTCCATGGCACCTAATGAAAAACTGTTTTTT.

This chain uses TRBV7-2 with TRBJ2-7, with TRBD1 as a possible D gene (5 bases). In germline, CDR1 is SGHTA, CDR2 FQGNSA. V shed 5 bases and J shed 4 bases, with 15 bases lying between them. The CDR3 contains 14 residues. The CDR3: CASSTTAGWYEQYF. The CDR3 DNA sequence: TGTGCCAGCAGCACTACGGCAGGGTGGTACGAGCAGTACTTC.

Comments on this clone: Sequence at one end of the junction differs from germline and may be a read error. The chain has TRBV7-3 and TRBJ2-3; TRBD2 might be the D (5 bases). The CDR3 has 12 amino acids. CDR1 is SGHTA, CDR2 FQGTGA, per germline. CDR3 region: CASSRDGEPWHF. CDR3 nucleotides: TGTGCCAGCAGCAGGGATGGGGAGCCCTGGCATTTT.

The V call is TRBV18, the J call TRBJ2-1; D possibly corresponds to TRBD2 (5 bases). Germline CDR1 is KGHSH and CDR2 is LQKENI. V dropped 3 bases and J dropped 8 bases, with 8 bases sitting between them. The length of the CDR3 is 12 residues. CDR3 in DNA: TGTGCCAGCTCACCCGCGGGCGATGAGCAGTTCTTC. It translates to CASSPAGDEQFF. Complete variable domain (other parts from reference TRBV18 and TRBJ2-1): NAGVMQNPRHLVRRRGQEARLRCSPMKGHSHVYWYRQLPEEGLKFMVYLQKENIIDESGMPKERFSAEFPKEGPSILRIQQVVRGDSAAYFCASSPAGDEQFFGPGTRLTVL.

This clone occurred once. The V call is TRBV10-3, the J call TRBJ1-1; D remains unclear. Per germline, CDR1 ENHRY and CDR2 SYGVKD. Between the trimmed V and J ends, which lost 8 bases and 1 base, there was a span of 5 bases. The CDR3 covers 11 residues. The CDR3 DNA follows: TGTGCCATCCGAGGGAACACTGAAGCTTTCTTT. Amino acids: CAIRGNTEAFF.

This clone was detected only a few times. J is TRBJ2-5 and V is TRBV4-3, with TRBD2 matching over 15 bases. Germline CDR1 reads LGHNA; CDR2 reads YSLEER. V was clipped by 1 base and J by 4 bases; unmatched bases: 10. The CDR3 consists of 19 residues. The CDR3 loop reads CASSQARGLAGGRAETQYF. Written as DNA, the CDR3 is TGCGCCAGCAGCCAAGCTAGAGGACTAGCGGGGGGGAGGGCAGAGACCCAGTACTTC.

Only a few counts were recorded for this clone. The chain is built from TRBV19 and TRBJ1-2; weak D call: TRBD1 (5 bases). CDR1 LNHDA and CDR2 SQIVND come from the germline V gene (reference sequence). The CDR3 is made up of 13 amino acids. V dropped 7 bases and J dropped 2 bases, with 11 bases sitting between them. The DNA for the CDR3 is TGTGCCAGTAACCCGACAGAAAACTATGGCTACACCTTC. Amino acids: CASNPTENYGYTF.

V and J are TRBV18 and TRBJ2-1, with TRBD2 as a possible D gene (7 bases). Germline-derived CDR1 and CDR2 are KGHSH and LQKENI. Trimming took 0 bases from V and 0 from J, leaving 12 bases between them. This CDR3 is 17 amino acids long. The CDR3 coding sequence is TGTGCCAGCTCACCACCGGGGGGGCCAGCCTCCTACAATGAGCAGTTCTTC. It codes for CASSPPGGPASYNEQFF. Based on the CDR3 plus reference TRBV18 and TRBJ2-1, the full variable domain is NAGVMQNPRHLVRRRGQEARLRCSPMKGHSHVYWYRQLPEEGLKFMVYLQKENIIDESGMPKERFSAEFPKEGPSILRIQQVVRGDSAAYFCASSPPGGPASYNEQFFGPGTRLTVL.

The chain has TRBV28 and TRBJ2-5; 7 bases are a match to TRBD2. CDR3 length: 13 residues. The V and J ends lost 6 bases and 6 bases, in that order; junction bases with no gene match: 7. Per the germline V gene, CDR1 is MDHEN and CDR2 is SYDVKM. DNA for the CDR3: TGTGCCAGCAGGGGAGGGGTCACGAAGACCCAGTACTTC. It translates to CASRGGVTKTQYF.

The CDR3 bases are TGTGCCAGCAGCTTGTACGCGGGGGGCCTTACCGGGGAGCTGTTTTTT. It specifies CASSLYAGGLTGELFF. This rearrangement joins TRBV5-6 to TRBJ2-2; 8 positions match TRBD2. This CDR3 region has 16 residues. After removal of 1 base from V and 5 bases from J, the junction contained 7 bases not matched to a gene. Germline CDR1 SGHDT, CDR2 YYEEEE.

V gene TRBV19 combines with J gene TRBJ2-3; 11 nucleotides match TRBD1. Losses at the gene ends were 4 bases for V and 0 bases for J; bases not matched to a gene: 3. This CDR3 has 16 residues. Germline assignment: CDR1 LNHDA and CDR2 SQIVND (reference sequence). The CDR3 DNA is TGTGCCAGTAGTACCGGGACAGGGGGGAGCACAGATACGCAGTATTTT. As protein: CASSTGTGGSTDTQYF.

The chain uses TRBV29-1 and TRBJ1-5, with D perhaps matching TRBD1 (5 bases). V lost 7 bases and J 1 base, leaving 20 bases between the germline ends. CDR1 and CDR2 from the germline V gene are SQVTM and ANQGSEA. The CDR3 extends over 16 amino acids. The CDR3 DNA follows: TGCAGCGCCCCCCGCAAAAGGAGGGGAAGCAATCAGCCCCAGCATTTT. Its protein is CSAPRKRRGSNQPQHF.

The chain combines TRBV7-2 with TRBJ2-1; a weak D match, TRBD2 (6 bases). V lost 1 base to trimming and J lost 7 bases, with 14 bases between them. Germline V gene sequence: CDR1 SGHTA, CDR2 FQGNSA. The CDR3 has 15 residues. In DNA, the CDR3 is TGTGCCAGCAGCTTAGAACTAGGACGGGGGAATGAGCAGTTCTTC. This encodes CASSLELGRGNEQFF.

The J gene is TRBJ2-7, the V gene TRBV6-5; 8 bases are a match to TRBD1. Per the germline V gene, CDR1 is MNHEY and CDR2 is SVGAGI. The length of the CDR3 is 14 residues. The junction had 6 bases not matched to a gene; V was cut back by 5 bases and J by 3 bases. Here the CDR3 reads CASSQQGDFYEQYF. DNA for the CDR3: TGTGCCAGCAGTCAACAGGGGGATTTCTACGAGCAGTACTTC.

This sequence joins TRBV18 and TRBJ1-2; 8 positions agree with TRBD1. V lost 4 bases and J lost 8; bases outside the gene matches: 6. This CDR3 has 13 amino acids. Germline CDR1 reads KGHSH; CDR2 reads LQKENI. CDR3 residues: CASSQQDRAGYTF. DNA of the CDR3: TGTGCCAGCTCACAACAGGACAGGGCCGGCTACACCTTC.

This clone has a single count. The chain carries TRBV5-1 and TRBJ2-3, with a possible D match to TRBD2 (6 bases). Germline loops: CDR1 SGHRS, CDR2 YFSETQ. V was shortened by 7 bases and J by 1 base, with 10 bases between the two germline ends. The CDR3 has 13 residues. The CDR3 DNA is TGCGCCAGCGGGACTCGGGGCACAGATACGCAGTATTTT. Amino acids: CASGTRGTDTQYF.

This chain uses TRBV29-1 with TRBJ2-5; 7 nucleotides agree with TRBD1. V shed 4 bases and J 5 bases; nucleotides not matched to a gene: 4. This CDR3 contains 12 residues. The germline gives CDR1 SQVTM, CDR2 ANQGSEA. The CDR3 sequence is CSVGQGGETQYF. As DNA, the CDR3 is TGCAGCGTTGGACAGGGCGGCGAGACCCAGTACTTC.

This chain joins TRBV27 and TRBJ2-1; 8 bases map to TRBD1. The CDR3 runs 16 residues. Looked up from germline, CDR1 is MNHEY and CDR2 is SMNVEV (reference sequence). V lost 3 bases, J lost 6 bases, and 10 bases stayed unmatched. The CDR3 region is CASSFNRDRTGNEQFF. The CDR3, as DNA: TGTGCCAGCAGTTTCAATCGGGACAGGACGGGCAATGAGCAGTTCTTC.

The rearrangement joins TRBV2 to TRBJ1-4; possibly TRBD1 for D (5 bases). CDR1 and CDR2 from the germline V gene are SNHLY and FYNNEI. The CDR3 contains 15 residues. Trimming removed 6 bases from V and 4 bases from J, with 15 bases in between. The chain's CDR3 is CASSTGGENNEKLFF. For the CDR3, the DNA is TGTGCCAGCAGCACCGGAGGGGAGAATAATGAAAAACTGTTTTTT.

This chain uses TRBV28 with TRBJ2-7, with a possible D match to TRBD1 (5 bases). CDR3 size: 14 residues. Germline loops: CDR1 MDHEN, CDR2 SYDVKM. V was clipped by 1 base and J by 7 bases, with 14 bases between them. The CDR3 region is CASSLSIGVGEQYF. The CDR3 region has the DNA TGTGCCAGCAGTTTATCAATAGGGGTGGGGGAGCAGTACTTC.

This rearrangement joins TRBV5-1 to TRBJ1-2; D uncertain. CDR1 and CDR2 (germline): SGHRS, YFSETQ. V was pared by 6 bases and J by 2 bases, with 14 bases between. This CDR3 is built from 14 residues. The CDR3 sequence: CASTVEGNNYGYTF. CDR3 nucleotides: TGCGCCAGCACCGTCGAGGGAAACAACTATGGCTACACCTTC. The complete variable domain, with remaining parts taken from reference TRBV5-1 and TRBJ1-2, reads KAGVTQTPRYLIKTRGQQVTLSCSPISGHRSVSWYQQTPGQGLQFLFEYFSETQRNKGNFPGRFSGRQFSNSRSEMNVSTLELGDSALYLCASTVEGNNYGYTFGSGTRLTVV.

The CDR3 DNA sequence: TGTGCCAGCAGCTTAAGAGGGACAGATGGCTACACCTTC. This sequence encodes CASSLRGTDGYTF. The chain joins TRBV7-3 to TRBJ1-2; TRBD1 matches 7 bases. The CDR3 is 13 residues long. The V gene end was trimmed by 1 base and the J gene end by 6 bases; junction bases not matched to a gene: 2. Germline lookup yields CDR1 SGHTA and CDR2 FQGTGA.

The chain employs TRBV5-4 and TRBJ2-1; 10 bases match TRBD2. V shed 0 bases, J shed 8 bases, and the junction held 14 bases outside the gene matches. Germline assignment: CDR1 SGHNT and CDR2 YYREEE (reference sequence). The CDR3 runs 18 residues. CDR3: CASSLAGLAAGRGDEQFF. The CDR3 DNA follows: TGTGCCAGCAGCTTGGCAGGACTAGCGGCCGGAAGGGGCGATGAGCAGTTCTTC.